What follows are 4 T cell receptor beta chains derived from one specimen sequenced in a study of T-cell memory formation after mild COVID-19. TCRdb itself ran the 5' RACE reads through MiXCR, one entry per CDR3 protein. This repertoire shows 400,000 or so distinct CDR3 sequences, about 20% found once; its top ten account for 8.4%. Material for sequencing was PBMCs or a T cell subset sorted from them (not recorded which). These receptors all come from an adult woman who had mild COVID-19 (a few samples of this study predate the infection). Cell type and time point are not known.

In this sample, this clonotype turned up many times. The V gene is TRBV7-9, the J gene TRBJ1-3; D call uncertain. Looked up from germline, CDR1 is SEHNR and CDR2 is FQNEAQ (reference sequence). The V end lost 5 bases, the J end lost 4 bases, and 6 bases lay between the germline ends. The CDR3 runs to 12 residues. CDR3 nucleotides: TGTGCCAGCAGCCTGACAGGAAACACCATATATTTT. Translated: CASSLTGNTIYF.

This clonotype appeared a few times. CDR3 sequence: CASSKAGGADYGYTF. In nucleotides, the CDR3 is TGTGCCAGCAGCAAAGCAGGGGGCGCCGACTATGGCTACACCTTC. The gene calls are TRBV21-1 and TRBJ1-2; no check of the table's D call, TRBD1, against the DNA was made. TRBV21-1 is annotated as a pseudogene. The CDR3 runs to 15 residues.

This clonotype was seen more than once but under ten times. The J gene is TRBJ2-3, the V gene TRBV20-1; TRBD1 might be the D (6 bases). CDR1 and CDR2 from the germline V gene are DFQATT and SNEGSKA (reference sequence). The CDR3 contains 13 residues. V gave up 3 bases and J gave up 0 bases, with 7 bases separating them. The CDR3 sequence is CSARGHSTDTQYF. CDR3 sequence (DNA): TGCAGTGCTAGGGGACATAGCACAGATACGCAGTATTTT.

In its sample, this clonotype was seen many times. The genes are TRBV24-1 and TRBJ2-2; perhaps TRBD2 as D (5 bases). Looked up from germline, CDR1 is KGHDR and CDR2 is SFDVKD. Trimming stripped 4 bases from V and 0 bases from J, with 11 bases between. There are 16 residues in the CDR3. The CDR3 DNA reads as TGTGCCACCAGTGACCCGGGGAACTCGAACACCGGGGAGCTGTTTTTT. Translated, it gives CATSDPGNSNTGELFF.